This TCR beta chain was recorded in a study of T cells in Graves' hyperthyroidism and ophthalmopathy (dated 2019 in TCRdb). With respect to the entire study: Peripheral blood was collected at initial diagnosis, before any treatment. A discovery cohort of about 95 patients, approximately 44 with Graves' ophthalmopathy and about 58 with stable Graves' hyperthyroidism, was used to find distinguishing TCR V-J signatures. Whether ophthalmopathy could be predicted prospectively was tested in an independent validation cohort made up of under 20 hyperthyroidism patients plus 17 patients who later progressed to ophthalmopathy. The 75 to 100 discovery patients were divided at random into training and test sets in a 7:3 ratio. In roughly six Graves' hyperthyroidism patients, the study also compared T-cell repertoires from thyroid tissue with T-cell repertoires from blood. After sampling, hyperthyroidism patients received methimazole starting at 30 mg daily, and ophthalmopathy patients received high-dose intravenous methylprednisolone. The paper reports TCR Vbeta CDR3 sequencing of about 140 peripheral blood samples: some 41 ophthalmopathy, around 80 hyperthyroidism and around 17 progressor patients. Here is what the overall study found, with its caveats: Blood samples also contained most of the expanded thyroid clonotypes (frequency above 0.001), which suggests that blood repertoires may reflect thyroid immune responses. In validation, the model predicted progression to ophthalmopathy a median of 6.5 months before onset, with around 70% sensitivity and about 72% specificity. A model built on a 13 V-J signature distinguished ophthalmopathy from stable hyperthyroidism, reaching about 88% sensitivity and about 81% specificity in cross-validation and 80%/75% in testing. No statistical method was used to set the sample size in advance, and investigators knew the group allocation.

In the ophthalmopathy patients, disease was moderately to severely active, with a Clinical Activity Score of 3 or more, a NOSPECS grade of 4 or more, and a duration of less than 3 months. Any patient with an uncontrolled infection, another autoimmune disease, pregnancy or lactation was excluded. Clinical symptoms, serum thyroxine and TRAb, thyroid ultrasound, and orbital computed tomography formed the basis for the diagnoses. PBMCs were isolated from about 9.1 ml of fresh peripheral blood by Ficoll-Paque density gradient centrifugation. Total RNA was extracted using Trizol reagent, and RNA quality was assessed on an Agilent 2100 Bioanalyzer. This clonotype was detected ten times or more. There is no known antigen for this receptor. Base qualities are missing; no much larger clone stands one base away. TCR beta CDR3 regions were amplified from RNA transcripts. For the first round of RT-PCR on the TCR CDR3, the HTBI primer set was used together with the Qiagen OneStep RT-PCR kit. Libraries were constructed in a second round of multiplex PCR, after which size selection and purification were performed. Paired-end sequencing of the libraries was performed with 100 bp reads on an Illumina HiSeq2000. Per the source publication's procedure: SOAPnuke was used to process the raw data, removing reads that contained adapters or uncalled bases, had a mean Phred below 15, or lacked an exact match to the constant primer or identifier. COPE v1.2.5 was used to merge high-quality paired reads, and clonotypes were defined as unique nucleotide sequences. Clonotypes were aligned to IMGT TRBV, TRBD and TRBJ reference segments using MiTCR v1.1. Analysis was restricted to V-J combinations with a frequency above 0.0001, which covered 99.2% of repertoires. The TCS score was defined as F50 (clonal expansion) divided by E x V (chaos), with BLOSUM62-based TCRdist calculated between CDR3 peptides within each V-J. Welch's t-statistics and random forest reduced roughly 500 V-J features to 13, which were used in a naive Bayes classifier (R e1071). Using fastp trimming at Q25 and MiXCR clonotype assembly, TCRdb reanalyzed the public sequencing data and kept in-frame beta chains. Rows are combined by CDR3 protein, so each entry shows the most common genes and DNA. Here the V and J calls rest on TCRdb's processing, not on the authors' analysis. The sample table shows around 250,000 distinct CDR3 sequences, and 15% to 20% are seen once. The ten most abundant clones make up around 30% of the sample.

The junction shows trimming of 5 bases on V and 2 bases on J, and the gene matches do not reach 7 bases of it. CDR1 and CDR2 are read off the germline V gene as MDHEN and SYDVKM. The CDR3 goes from the cysteine to the phenylalanine over 16 residues. Only the CDR3 portion is preserved as DNA: 48 bases, with reading frame beginning at the first base. The TCR originated in a woman younger than 30 with Graves' ophthalmopathy. The chain is assembled from TRBV28 and TRBJ2-7; TRBD2 agrees with 12 junctional bases. The material sequenced was blood. The sequenced DNA: TGTGCCAGCAGTGACGGACTAGCGGGGCCTGCCTACGAGCAGTACTTC. Its product reads: CASSDGLAGPAYEQYF.